Sequencing of this T cell receptor beta chain was carried out in a study of OX40 agonist ivuxolimab in advanced cancers. Profiling relied on immunoSEQ multiplex PCR, and the TCRdb table lists in-frame clones only, not all of them. The sample has around 52,000 clones, about 83% seen once. The CDR3 is 17 residues long. CDR1 and CDR2 from the germline V gene are SGHAT and FQNNGV. The V gene end was trimmed by 2 bases and the J gene end by 6 bases; junction bases not matched to a gene: 12. The clonotype originates from an adult with an advanced solid tumor such as melanoma, head and neck, liver or kidney cancer. The sequences come from CD4+ or CD8+ T cells sorted from blood, collected in a trial of the OX40 agonist ivuxolimab. This chain joins TRBV11-2 and TRBJ2-3, with 9 nucleotides matching TRBD1. The CDR3 region is CASSLTGTGLESDTQYF. In nucleotides, the CDR3 is TGTGCCAGCAGCTTAACAGGGACAGGGCTAGAAAGTGATACGCAGTATTTT.